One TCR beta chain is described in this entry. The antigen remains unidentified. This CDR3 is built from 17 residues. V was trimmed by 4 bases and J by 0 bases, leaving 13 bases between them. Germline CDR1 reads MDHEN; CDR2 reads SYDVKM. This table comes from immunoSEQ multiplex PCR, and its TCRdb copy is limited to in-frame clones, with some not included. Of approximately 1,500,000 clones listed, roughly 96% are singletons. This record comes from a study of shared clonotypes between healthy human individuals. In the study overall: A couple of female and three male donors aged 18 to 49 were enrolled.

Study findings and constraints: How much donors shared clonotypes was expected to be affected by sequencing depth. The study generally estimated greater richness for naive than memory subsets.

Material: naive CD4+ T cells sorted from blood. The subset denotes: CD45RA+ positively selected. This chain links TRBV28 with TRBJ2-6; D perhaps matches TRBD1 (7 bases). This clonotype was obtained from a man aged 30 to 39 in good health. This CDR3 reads CASSSWGDSSGANVLTF. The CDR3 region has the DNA TGTGCCAGCAGTTCTTGGGGGGACAGCTCTGGGGCCAACGTCCTGACTTTC.